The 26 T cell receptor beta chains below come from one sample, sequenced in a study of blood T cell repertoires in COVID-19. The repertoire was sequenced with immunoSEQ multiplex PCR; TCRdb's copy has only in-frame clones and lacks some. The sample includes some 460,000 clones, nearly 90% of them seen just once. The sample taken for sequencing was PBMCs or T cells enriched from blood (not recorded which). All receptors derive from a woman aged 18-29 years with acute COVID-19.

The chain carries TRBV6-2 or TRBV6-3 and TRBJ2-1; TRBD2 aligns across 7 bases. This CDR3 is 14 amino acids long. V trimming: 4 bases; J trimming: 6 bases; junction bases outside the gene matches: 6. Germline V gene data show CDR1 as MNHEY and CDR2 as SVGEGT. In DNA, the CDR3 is TGTGCCAGCAGTTCCCGGGACTACCGCAATGAGCAGTTCTTC. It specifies CASSSRDYRNEQFF.

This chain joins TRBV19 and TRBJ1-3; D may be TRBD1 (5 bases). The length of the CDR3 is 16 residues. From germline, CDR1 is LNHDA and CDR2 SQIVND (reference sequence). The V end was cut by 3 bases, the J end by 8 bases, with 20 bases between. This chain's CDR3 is CASSIGLDSQGHTIYF. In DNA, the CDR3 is TGTGCCAGTAGTATTGGTCTCGACAGCCAAGGCCACACCATATATTTT.

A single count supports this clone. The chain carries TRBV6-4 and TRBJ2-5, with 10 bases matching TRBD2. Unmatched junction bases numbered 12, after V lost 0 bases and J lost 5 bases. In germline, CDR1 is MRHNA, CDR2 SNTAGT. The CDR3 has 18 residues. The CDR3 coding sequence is TGTGCCAGCAGTGACTCAAGGGTGGCTAGCGGGAGTGGGGAGACCCAGTACTTC. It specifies CASSDSRVASGSGETQYF.

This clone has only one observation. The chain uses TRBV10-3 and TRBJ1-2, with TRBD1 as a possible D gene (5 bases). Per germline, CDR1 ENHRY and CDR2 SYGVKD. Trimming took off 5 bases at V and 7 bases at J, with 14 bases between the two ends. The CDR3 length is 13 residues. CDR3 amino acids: CAISPGIDVGYTF. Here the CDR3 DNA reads TGTGCCATCAGTCCAGGGATCGATGTTGGCTACACCTTC.

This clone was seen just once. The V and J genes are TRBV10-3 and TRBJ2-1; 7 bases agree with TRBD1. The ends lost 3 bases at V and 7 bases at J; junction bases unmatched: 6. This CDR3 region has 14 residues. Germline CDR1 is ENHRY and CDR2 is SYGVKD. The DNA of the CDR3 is TGTGCCATCAGTGATAGCCCAGGGGGTAATGAGCAGTTCTTC. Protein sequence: CAISDSPGGNEQFF.

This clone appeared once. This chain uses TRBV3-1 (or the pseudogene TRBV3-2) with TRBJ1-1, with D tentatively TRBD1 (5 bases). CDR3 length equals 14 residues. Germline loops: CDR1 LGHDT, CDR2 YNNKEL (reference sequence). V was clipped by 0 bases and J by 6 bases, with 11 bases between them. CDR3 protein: CASSQDSKGAEAFF. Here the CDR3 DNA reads TGTGCCAGCAGCCAAGATTCCAAAGGGGCTGAAGCTTTCTTT.

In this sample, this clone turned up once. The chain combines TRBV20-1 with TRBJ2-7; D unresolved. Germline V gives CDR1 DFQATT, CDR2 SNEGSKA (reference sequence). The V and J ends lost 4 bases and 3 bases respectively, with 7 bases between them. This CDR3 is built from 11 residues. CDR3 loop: CSAKRSYEQYF. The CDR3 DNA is TGCAGTGCTAAACGTAGCTACGAGCAGTACTTC.

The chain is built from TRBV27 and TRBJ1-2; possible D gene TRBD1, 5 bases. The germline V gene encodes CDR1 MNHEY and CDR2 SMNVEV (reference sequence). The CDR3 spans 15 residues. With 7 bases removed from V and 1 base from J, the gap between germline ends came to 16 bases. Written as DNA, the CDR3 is TGTGCCAGCAAACAGGCAGGGAAGTATAACTATGGCTACACCTTC. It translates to CASKQAGKYNYGYTF.

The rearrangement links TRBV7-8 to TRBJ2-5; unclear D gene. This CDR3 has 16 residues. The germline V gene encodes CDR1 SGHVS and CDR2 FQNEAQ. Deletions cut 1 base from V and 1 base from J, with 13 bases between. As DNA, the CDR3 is TGTGCCAGCAGCTTAGGTCCTGAGTATCGCCAAGAGACCCAGTACTTC. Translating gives CASSLGPEYRQETQYF.

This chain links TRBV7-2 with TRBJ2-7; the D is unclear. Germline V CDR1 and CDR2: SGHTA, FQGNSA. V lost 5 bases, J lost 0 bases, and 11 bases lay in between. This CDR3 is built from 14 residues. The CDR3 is CASSMTAVSYEQYF. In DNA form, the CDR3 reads TGTGCCAGCAGCATGACTGCAGTCTCCTACGAGCAGTACTTC.

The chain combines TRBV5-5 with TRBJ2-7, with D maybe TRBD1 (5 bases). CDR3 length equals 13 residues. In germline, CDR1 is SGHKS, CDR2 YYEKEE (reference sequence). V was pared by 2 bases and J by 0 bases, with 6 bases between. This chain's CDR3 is CASSLQASYEQYF. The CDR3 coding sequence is TGTGCCAGCAGCTTACAGGCCTCCTACGAGCAGTACTTC.

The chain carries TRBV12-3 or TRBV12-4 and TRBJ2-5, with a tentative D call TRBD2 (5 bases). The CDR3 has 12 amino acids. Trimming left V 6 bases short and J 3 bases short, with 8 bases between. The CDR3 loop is CASRSGEETQYF. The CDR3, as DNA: TGTGCCAGCAGGTCCGGGGAAGAGACCCAGTACTTC.

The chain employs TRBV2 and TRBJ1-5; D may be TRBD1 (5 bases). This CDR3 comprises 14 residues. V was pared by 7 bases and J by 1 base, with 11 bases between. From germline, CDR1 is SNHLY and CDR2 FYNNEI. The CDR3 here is CASTQGSSNQPQHF. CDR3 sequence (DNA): TGTGCCAGCACCCAGGGTTCGAGCAATCAGCCCCAGCATTTT.

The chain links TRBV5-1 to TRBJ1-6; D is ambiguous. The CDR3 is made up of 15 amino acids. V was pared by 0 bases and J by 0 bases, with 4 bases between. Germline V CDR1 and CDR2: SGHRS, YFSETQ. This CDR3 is CASSLESSYNSPLHF. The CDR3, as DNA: TGCGCCAGCAGCTTGGAGAGCTCCTATAATTCACCCCTCCACTTT.

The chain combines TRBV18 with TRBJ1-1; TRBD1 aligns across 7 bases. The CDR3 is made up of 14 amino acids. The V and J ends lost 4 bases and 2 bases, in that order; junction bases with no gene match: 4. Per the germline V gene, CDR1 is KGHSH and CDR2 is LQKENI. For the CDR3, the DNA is TGTGCCAGCTCACGAGACAGGGATAACACTGAAGCTTTCTTT. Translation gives CASSRDRDNTEAFF.

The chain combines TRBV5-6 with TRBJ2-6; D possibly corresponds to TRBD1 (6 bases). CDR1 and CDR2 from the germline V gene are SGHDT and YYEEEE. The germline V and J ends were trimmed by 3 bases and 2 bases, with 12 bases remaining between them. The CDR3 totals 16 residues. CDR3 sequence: CASSYLSGAGANVLTF. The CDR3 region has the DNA TGTGCCAGCAGCTACTTGTCAGGGGCTGGGGCCAACGTCCTGACTTTC. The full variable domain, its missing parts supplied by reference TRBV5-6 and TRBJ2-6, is DAGVTQSPTHLIKTRGQQVTLRCSPKSGHDTVSWYQQALGQGPQFIFQYYEEEERQRGNFPDRFSGHQFPNYSSELNVNALLLGDSALYLCASSYLSGAGANVLTFGAGSRLTVL.

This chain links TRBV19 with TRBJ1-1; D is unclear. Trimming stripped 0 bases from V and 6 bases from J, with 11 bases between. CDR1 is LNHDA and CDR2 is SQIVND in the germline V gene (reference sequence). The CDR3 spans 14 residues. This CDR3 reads CASSIEVRRPEAFF. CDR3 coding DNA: TGTGCCAGTAGTATAGAGGTTAGGAGGCCTGAAGCTTTCTTT.

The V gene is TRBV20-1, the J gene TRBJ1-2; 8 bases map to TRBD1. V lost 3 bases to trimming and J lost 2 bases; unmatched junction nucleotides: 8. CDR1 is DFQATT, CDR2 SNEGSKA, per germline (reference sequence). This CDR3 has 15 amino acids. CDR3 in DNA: TGCAGTGCTAGTACCGAAGGACAGGGCAACTATGGCTACACCTTC. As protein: CSASTEGQGNYGYTF.

Here the CDR3 reads CSVAKQGFTEAFF. In DNA form, the CDR3 reads TGCAGCGTAGCGAAACAGGGGTTCACTGAAGCTTTCTTT. The chain recombines TRBV29-1 with TRBJ1-1; 7 positions agree with TRBD1. The trim removed 6 bases at V and 4 bases at J, leaving 8 bases unmatched. CDR1 is SQVTM and CDR2 is ANQGSEA in the germline V gene. CDR3 length: 13 amino acids.

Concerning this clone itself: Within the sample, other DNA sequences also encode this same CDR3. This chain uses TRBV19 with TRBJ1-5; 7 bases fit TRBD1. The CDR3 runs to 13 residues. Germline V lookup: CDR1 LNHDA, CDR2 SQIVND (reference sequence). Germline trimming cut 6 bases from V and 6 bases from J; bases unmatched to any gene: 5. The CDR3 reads CASSPGGGQPQHF. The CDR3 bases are TGTGCCAGTAGCCCAGGGGGTGGTCAGCCCCAGCATTTT. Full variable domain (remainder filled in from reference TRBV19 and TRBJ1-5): DGGITQSPKYLFRKEGQNVTLSCEQNLNHDAMYWYRQDPGQGLRLIYYSQIVNDFQKGDIAEGYSVSREKKESFPLTVTSAQKNPTAFYLCASSPGGGQPQHFGDGTRLSIL.

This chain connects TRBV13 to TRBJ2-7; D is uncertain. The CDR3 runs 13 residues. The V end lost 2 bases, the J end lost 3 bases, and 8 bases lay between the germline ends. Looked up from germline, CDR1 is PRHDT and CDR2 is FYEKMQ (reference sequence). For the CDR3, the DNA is TGTGCCAGCAGCTTAAGACAAATCTACGAGCAGTACTTC. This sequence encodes CASSLRQIYEQYF.

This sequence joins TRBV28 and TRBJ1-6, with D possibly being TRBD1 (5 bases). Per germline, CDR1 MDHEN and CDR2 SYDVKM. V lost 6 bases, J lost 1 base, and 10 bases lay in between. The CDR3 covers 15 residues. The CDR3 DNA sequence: TGTGCCAGCAGCCCAGGGACTTCCTATAATTCACCCCTCCACTTT. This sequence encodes CASSPGTSYNSPLHF. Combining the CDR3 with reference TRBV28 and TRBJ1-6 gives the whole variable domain DVKVTQSSRYLVKRTGEKVFLECVQDMDHENMFWYRQDPGLGLRLIYFSYDVKMKEKGDIPEGYSVSREKKERFSLILESASTNQTSMYLCASSPGTSYNSPLHFGNGTRLTVT.

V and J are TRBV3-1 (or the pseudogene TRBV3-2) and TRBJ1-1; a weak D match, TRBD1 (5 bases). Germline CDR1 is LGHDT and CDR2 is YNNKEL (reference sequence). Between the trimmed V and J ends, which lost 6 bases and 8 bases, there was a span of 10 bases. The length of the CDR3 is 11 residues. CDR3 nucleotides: TGTGCCAGCAGGCCGACAGACGAAGCTTTCTTT. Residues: CASRPTDEAFF.

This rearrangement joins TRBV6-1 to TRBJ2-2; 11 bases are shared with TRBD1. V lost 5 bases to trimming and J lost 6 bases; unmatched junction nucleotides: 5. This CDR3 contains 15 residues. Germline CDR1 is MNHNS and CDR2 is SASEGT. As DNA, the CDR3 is TGTGCCAGCAGTCGGACAGGGGGCCGACCCGGGGAGCTGTTTTTT. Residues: CASSRTGGRPGELFF.

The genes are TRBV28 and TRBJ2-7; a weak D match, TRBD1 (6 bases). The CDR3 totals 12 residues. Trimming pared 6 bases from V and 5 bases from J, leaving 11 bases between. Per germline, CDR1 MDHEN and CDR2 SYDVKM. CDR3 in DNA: TGTGCCAGCAGAGGTAGGGGGAACGAGCAGTACTTC. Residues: CASRGRGNEQYF.

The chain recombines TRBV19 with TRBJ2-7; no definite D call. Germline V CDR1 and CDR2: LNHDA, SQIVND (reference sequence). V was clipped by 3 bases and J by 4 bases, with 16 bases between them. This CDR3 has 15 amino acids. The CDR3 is CASSMYPRSEYEQYF. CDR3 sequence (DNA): TGTGCCAGTAGTATGTACCCTAGGTCTGAATACGAGCAGTACTTC.